One and the same sample provided the 22 T cell receptor beta chains below, sequenced in a study of blood T cell repertoires in COVID-19. Sequencing used immunoSEQ multiplex PCR; TCRdb keeps in-frame clones, though not all of them. This sample has 100,000 to 150,000 clones, with about 85% found just once. What was sequenced was peripheral blood. All receptors come from a man aged 60 to 69 with acute or convalescent COVID-19.

The rearrangement links TRBV5-4 to TRBJ2-7; TRBD1 matches at 10 bases. The junction had 11 bases not matched to a gene; V was cut back by 5 bases and J by 6 bases. Per the germline V gene, CDR1 is SGHNT and CDR2 is YYREEE (reference sequence). The CDR3 runs to 15 residues. The CDR3 DNA sequence: TGTGCCAGCAGACCCCGGGACAGGGGCCCGGGCGAGCAGTACTTC. Translation: CASRPRDRGPGEQYF.

The CDR3: CASSQDAAGAQPQHF. CDR3 DNA sequence: TGTGCCAGCAGCCAAGATGCGGCGGGGGCGCAGCCCCAGCATTTT. The gene calls are TRBV4-2 and TRBJ1-5, with D tentatively TRBD1 (6 bases). CDR3 length: 15 amino acids. Trimming removed 0 bases from V and 7 bases from J, with 13 bases in between. Germline CDR1 and CDR2: LGHNA and YNFKEQ.

This rearrangement joins TRBV7-3 to TRBJ2-2, with TRBD1 matching over 8 bases. Trimming cost V 1 base and J 4 bases; bases outside gene matches: 5. The germline V gene encodes CDR1 SGHTA and CDR2 FQGTGA. This CDR3 has 16 residues. The CDR3: CASSLKWTGFTGELFF. CDR3 sequence (DNA): TGTGCCAGCAGCTTAAAGTGGACAGGGTTCACCGGGGAGCTGTTTTTT.

V and J are TRBV9 and TRBJ2-5, with 10 bases identical to TRBD2. The CDR3 runs to 14 residues. Germline values: CDR1 SGDLS, CDR2 YYNGEE. V lost 6 bases, J lost 3 bases, and 5 bases stayed unmatched. CDR3 amino acids: CASNPSGREETQYF. The DNA of the CDR3 is TGTGCCAGCAACCCAAGCGGGAGGGAAGAGACCCAGTACTTC.

The CDR3 bases are TGTGCCAGCAGTTTAAGCATCCAAAACATTCAGTACTTC. As protein: CASSLSIQNIQYF. This chain joins TRBV28 and TRBJ2-4, with no clear D. The CDR3 has 13 amino acids. Germline lookup yields CDR1 MDHEN and CDR2 SYDVKM. Trimming took off 2 bases at V and 5 bases at J, with 7 bases between the two ends. Based on the CDR3 plus reference TRBV28 and TRBJ2-4, the full variable domain is DVKVTQSSRYLVKRTGEKVFLECVQDMDHENMFWYRQDPGLGLRLIYFSYDVKMKEKGDIPEGYSVSREKKERFSLILESASTNQTSMYLCASSLSIQNIQYFGAGTRLSVL.

CDR3 loop: CAWRHYRDRPDNEQFF. The CDR3 DNA reads TGTGCCTGGAGACATTACCGGGACAGGCCCGACAATGAGCAGTTCTTC. This chain connects TRBV30 to TRBJ2-1; 8 bases fit TRBD1. J lost 5 bases, V lost 3 bases, and 12 bases had no gene match. The CDR3 loop spans 16 amino acids. Per the germline V gene, CDR1 is GTSNPN and CDR2 is SVGIG (reference sequence). Variable domain in full (rest from reference TRBV30 and TRBJ2-1): SQTIHQWPATLVQPVGSPLSLECTVEGTSNPNLYWYRQAAGRGLQLLFYSVGIGQISSEVPQNLSASRPQDRQFILSSKKLLLSDSGFYLCAWRHYRDRPDNEQFFGPGTRLTVL.

This clone has only one observation. V is TRBV5-1 and J is TRBJ2-5; D gene unclear. CDR1 SGHRS and CDR2 YFSETQ come from the germline V gene. Trimming removed 0 bases at V and 1 base at J, with 10 bases between. CDR3 length equals 15 residues. This chain's CDR3 is CASSLGGLLQETQYF. The CDR3 DNA reads TGCGCCAGCAGCTTGGGAGGCCTACTCCAAGAGACCCAGTACTTC.

The V gene is TRBV5-1, the J gene TRBJ2-3; 10 bases match TRBD2. The V and J ends lost 4 bases and 2 bases, in that order; junction bases with no gene match: 7. The CDR3 spans 16 residues. Germline V CDR1 and CDR2: SGHRS, YFSETQ. CDR3 region: CASSPRTSGNTDTQYF. The CDR3 bases are TGCGCCAGCAGCCCTAGGACTAGCGGAAACACAGATACGCAGTATTTT.

V is TRBV7-6 and J is TRBJ2-7, with D perhaps matching TRBD2 (6 bases). The CDR3 is 12 residues long. Trimming removed 8 bases at V and 5 bases at J, with 13 bases between. CDR1 SGHVS and CDR2 FNYEAQ come from the germline V gene. CDR3 region: CASSRREHEQYF. CDR3 bases: TGTGCCAGCTCACGGCGGGAACACGAGCAGTACTTC.

The J gene is TRBJ2-7, the V gene TRBV5-4; 7 bases map to TRBD2. Germline V CDR1 and CDR2: SGHNT, YYREEE (reference sequence). The CDR3 totals 16 residues. The junction had 12 bases not matched to a gene; V was cut back by 1 base and J by 5 bases. The CDR3 region has the DNA TGTGCCAGCAGCTTGTGGGAGTCTGCGGGGGTCCACGAGCAGTACTTC. Its translation: CASSLWESAGVHEQYF. Together with reference TRBV5-4 and TRBJ2-7, the CDR3 gives the full variable domain: ETGVTQSPTHLIKTRGQQVTLRCSSQSGHNTVSWYQQALGQGPQFIFQYYREEENGRGNFPPRFSGLQFPNYSSELNVNALELDDSALYLCASSLWESAGVHEQYFGPGTRLTVT.

The CDR3 sequence: CASSILGQGMRETQYF. CDR3 sequence (DNA): TGTGCCAGTAGTATTTTGGGACAGGGTATGAGGGAGACCCAGTACTTC. This chain uses TRBV19 with TRBJ2-5; 9 bases are a match to TRBD1. J was trimmed by 5 bases and V by 3 bases; bases with no gene match: 10. CDR3 length: 16 residues. The germline CDR1 and CDR2 sequences are LNHDA and SQIVND (reference sequence).

This chain uses TRBV4-2 with TRBJ2-7, with a possible D match to TRBD2 (5 bases). In germline, CDR1 is LGHNA, CDR2 YNFKEQ. There are 13 residues in the CDR3. Trimming shortened V by 1 base and J by 3 bases, and 7 bases separated the two germline ends. The CDR3 DNA reads as TGTGCCAGCAGCCAAGCCCGGGACTACGAGCAGTACTTC. As protein: CASSQARDYEQYF.

This CDR3 is CASSEWGRADTQYF. DNA of the CDR3: TGTGCCAGCAGTGAATGGGGGAGGGCAGATACGCAGTATTTT. This chain links TRBV2 with TRBJ2-3, with 7 bases fitting TRBD2. The CDR3 totals 14 residues. V trimming: 2 bases; J trimming: 4 bases; junction bases outside the gene matches: 3. Germline V gives CDR1 SNHLY, CDR2 FYNNEI.

V is TRBV7-3 and J is TRBJ2-5, with TRBD2 as a possible D gene (6 bases). This CDR3 spans 13 amino acids. V lost 6 bases and J 5 bases, leaving 13 bases between the germline ends. CDR1 is SGHTA, CDR2 FQGTGA, per germline. DNA of the CDR3: TGTGCCAGCAGTTCCGGGAGAGGTGAGACCCAGTACTTC. Its protein is CASSSGRGETQYF.

J is TRBJ1-1 and V is TRBV9; 7 bases are shared with TRBD1. Germline V lookup: CDR1 SGDLS, CDR2 YYNGEE. Trimming cost V 0 bases and J 2 bases; bases outside gene matches: 4. The CDR3 covers 15 residues. The CDR3 bases are TGTGCCAGCAGCGTAGCGGCAGGGGGAAACACTGAAGCTTTCTTT. Translating it yields CASSVAAGGNTEAFF. Using reference TRBV9 and TRBJ1-1 for the parts outside the CDR3, the full variable domain is DSGVTQTPKHLITATGQRVTLRCSPRSGDLSVYWYQQSLDQGLQFLIQYYNGEERAKGNILERFSAQQFPDLHSELNLSSLELGDSALYFCASSVAAGGNTEAFFGQGTRLTVV.

V is TRBV11-2 and J is TRBJ1-1, with D hard to call. Germline loops: CDR1 SGHAT, CDR2 FQNNGV. V gave up 5 bases and J gave up 4 bases, with 17 bases separating them. The CDR3 totals 15 residues. CDR3 amino acids: CASSPFRTVRTEAFF. The CDR3 DNA is TGTGCCAGCAGCCCATTCCGGACTGTCCGCACTGAAGCTTTCTTT.

The chain recombines TRBV28 with TRBJ2-7, with D perhaps matching TRBD1 (5 bases). Germline V gene sequence: CDR1 MDHEN, CDR2 SYDVKM. The germline V and J ends were trimmed by 8 bases and 0 bases, with 14 bases remaining between them. The CDR3 sequence is 14 residues long. CDR3 DNA sequence: TGTGCCAGCTGCCAGACAGTTCTCTCCTACGAGCAGTACTTC. The encoded protein is CASCQTVLSYEQYF.

This chain uses TRBV9 with TRBJ1-1; TRBD1 might be the D (5 bases). The CDR3 has 14 residues. The germline V gene encodes CDR1 SGDLS and CDR2 YYNGEE. V shed 0 bases and J shed 2 bases, with 8 bases lying between them. The CDR3 DNA reads TGTGCCAGCAGCGTAGCGGGGGGTAACACTGAAGCTTTCTTT. It codes for CASSVAGGNTEAFF.

The chain couples TRBV28 to TRBJ2-3; 8 bases fit TRBD2. The CDR3 spans 15 residues. From germline, CDR1 is MDHEN and CDR2 SYDVKM. Losses at the gene ends were 5 bases for V and 0 bases for J; bases not matched to a gene: 4. As DNA, the CDR3 is TGTGCCAGCAGTGTTAGCGGGGTTAGCACAGATACGCAGTATTTT. Residues: CASSVSGVSTDTQYF.

The V gene is TRBV6-5, the J gene TRBJ2-7; D perhaps matches TRBD1 (6 bases). V shed 4 bases and J shed 5 bases, with 9 bases lying between them. The germline CDR1 and CDR2 sequences are MNHEY and SVGAGI. There are 12 residues in the CDR3. CDR3 nucleotides: TGTGCCAGCAGTTCGGACAGACACGAGCAGTACTTC. It is translated as CASSSDRHEQYF.

This clone has just one count. This chain uses TRBV5-1 with TRBJ1-6; 7 bases agree with TRBD1. The CDR3 has 18 amino acids. Germline-derived CDR1 and CDR2 are SGHRS and YFSETQ. Trimming took 0 bases from V and 2 from J; bases not matched to a gene: 8. CDR3 sequence reads: CASSLGQTGATYNSPLHF. As DNA, the CDR3 is TGCGCCAGCAGCTTGGGGCAAACAGGGGCCACCTATAATTCACCCCTCCACTTT.

This chain connects TRBV28 to TRBJ2-5, with TRBD2 matching over 11 bases. The V and J ends lost 4 bases and 5 bases, in that order; junction bases with no gene match: 9. Germline assignment: CDR1 MDHEN and CDR2 SYDVKM. The CDR3 covers 16 residues. The CDR3 reads CASSSLAGGLRETQYF. For the CDR3, the DNA is TGTGCCAGCAGTTCCTTAGCGGGAGGGCTGAGGGAGACCCAGTACTTC. Full variable domain (missing parts from reference TRBV28 and TRBJ2-5): DVKVTQSSRYLVKRTGEKVFLECVQDMDHENMFWYRQDPGLGLRLIYFSYDVKMKEKGDIPEGYSVSREKKERFSLILESASTNQTSMYLCASSSLAGGLRETQYFGPGTRLLVL.